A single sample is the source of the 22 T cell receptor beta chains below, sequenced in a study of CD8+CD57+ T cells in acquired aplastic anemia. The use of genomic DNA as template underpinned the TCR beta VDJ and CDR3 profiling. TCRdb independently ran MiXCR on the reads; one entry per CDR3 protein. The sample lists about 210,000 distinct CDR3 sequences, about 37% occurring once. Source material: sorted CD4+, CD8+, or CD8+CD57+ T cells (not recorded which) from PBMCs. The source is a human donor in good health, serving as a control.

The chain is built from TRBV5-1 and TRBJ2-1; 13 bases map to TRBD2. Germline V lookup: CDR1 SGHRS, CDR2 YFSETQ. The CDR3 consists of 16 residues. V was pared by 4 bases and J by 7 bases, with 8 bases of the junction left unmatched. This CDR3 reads CASSRGLAGVGNEQFF. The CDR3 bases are TGCGCCAGCAGCCGTGGACTAGCGGGAGTAGGGAATGAGCAGTTCTTC.

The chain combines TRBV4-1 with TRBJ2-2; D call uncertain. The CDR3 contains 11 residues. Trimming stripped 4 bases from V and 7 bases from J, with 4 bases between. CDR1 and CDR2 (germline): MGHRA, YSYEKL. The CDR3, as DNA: TGCGCCAGCAGCCGTTACGGGGAGCTGTTTTTT. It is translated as CASSRYGELFF.

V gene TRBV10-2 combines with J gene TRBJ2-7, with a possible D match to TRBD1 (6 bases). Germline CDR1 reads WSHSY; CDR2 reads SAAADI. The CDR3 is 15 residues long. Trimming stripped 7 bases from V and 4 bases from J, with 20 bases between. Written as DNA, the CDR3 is TGCGCCAGCATGTCTCCCGGGACACCCAATTACGAGCAGTACTTC. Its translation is CASMSPGTPNYEQYF.

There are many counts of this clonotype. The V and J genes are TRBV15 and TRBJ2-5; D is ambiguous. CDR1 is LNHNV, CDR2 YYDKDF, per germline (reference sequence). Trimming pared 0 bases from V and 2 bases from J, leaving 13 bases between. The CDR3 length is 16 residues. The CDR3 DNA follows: TGTGCCACCAGCAGAGATATTTCAGCACTGCAAGAGACCCAGTACTTC. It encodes CATSRDISALQETQYF.

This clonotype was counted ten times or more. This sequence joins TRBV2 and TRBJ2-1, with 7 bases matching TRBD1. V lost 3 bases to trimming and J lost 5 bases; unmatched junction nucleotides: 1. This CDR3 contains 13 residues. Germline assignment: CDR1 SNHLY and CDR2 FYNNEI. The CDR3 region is CASSEDRHNEQFF. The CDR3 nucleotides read TGTGCCAGCAGTGAGGACAGGCACAATGAGCAGTTCTTC.

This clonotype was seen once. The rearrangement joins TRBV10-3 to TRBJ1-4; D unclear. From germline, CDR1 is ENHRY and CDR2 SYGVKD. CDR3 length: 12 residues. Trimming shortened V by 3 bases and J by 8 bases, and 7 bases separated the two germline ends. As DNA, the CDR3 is TGTGCCATCAGTGAATCGGGGGAAAAACTGTTTTTT. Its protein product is CAISESGEKLFF.

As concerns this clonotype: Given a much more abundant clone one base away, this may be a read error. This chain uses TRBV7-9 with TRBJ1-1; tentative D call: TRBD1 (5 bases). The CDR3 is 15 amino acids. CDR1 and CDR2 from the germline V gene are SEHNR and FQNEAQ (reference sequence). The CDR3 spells CASRSRGLVNTEAVF. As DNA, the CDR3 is TGTGCCAGCAGGAGCCGGGGACTGGTGAACACTGAAGCTGTCTTT.

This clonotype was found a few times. CDR3 sequence: CASSFSGTGRAREQYF. The CDR3 DNA follows: TGTGCCAGCAGCTTTTCTGGGACAGGGAGGGCGCGCGAGCAGTACTTC. V usage is TRBV13 and J usage is TRBJ2-7, with 9 positions matching TRBD1. V was clipped by 3 bases and J by 6 bases; unmatched bases: 12. The CDR3 extends over 16 amino acids. Germline CDR1 and CDR2: PRHDT and FYEKMQ (reference sequence).

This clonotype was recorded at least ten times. The CDR3 nucleotides read TGCAGTGCTAGAGATTTTGGCGGTGACCAAGAGACCCAGTACTTC. Translated, it gives CSARDFGGDQETQYF. The chain recombines TRBV20-1 with TRBJ2-5; no clear D. CDR1 is DFQATT, CDR2 SNEGSKA, per germline (reference sequence). V was cut by 0 bases and J by 0 bases, with 11 bases left in between. The CDR3 loop spans 15 amino acids.

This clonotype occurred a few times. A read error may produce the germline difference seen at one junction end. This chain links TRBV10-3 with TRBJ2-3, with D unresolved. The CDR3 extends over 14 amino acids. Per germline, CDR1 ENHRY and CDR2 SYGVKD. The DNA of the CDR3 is TGTGCCAGCAGTGTCGACTTTCTCTCAGATACGCAGTATTTT. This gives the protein CASSVDFLSDTQYF.

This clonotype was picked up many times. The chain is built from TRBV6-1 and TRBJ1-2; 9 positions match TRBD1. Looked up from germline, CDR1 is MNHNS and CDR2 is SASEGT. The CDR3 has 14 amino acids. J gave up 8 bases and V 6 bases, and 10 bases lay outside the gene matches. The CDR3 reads CASRRLQGARGYTF. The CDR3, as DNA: TGTGCCAGCAGACGATTACAGGGGGCGCGAGGCTACACCTTC.

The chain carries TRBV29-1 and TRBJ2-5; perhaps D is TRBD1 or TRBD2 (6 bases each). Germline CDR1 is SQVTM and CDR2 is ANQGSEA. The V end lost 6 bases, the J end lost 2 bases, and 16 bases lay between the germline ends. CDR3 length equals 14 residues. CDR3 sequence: CSVRRAQGQETQYF. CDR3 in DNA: TGCAGCGTGAGGAGGGCACAGGGACAAGAGACCCAGTACTTC.

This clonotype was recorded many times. The CDR3 sequence is CASSDGSGGQETQYF. CDR3 bases: TGCGCCAGCAGTGATGGTAGCGGGGGTCAAGAGACCCAGTACTTC. The rearrangement joins TRBV10-1 to TRBJ2-5, with TRBD2 identical over 9 bases. The V and J ends lost 3 bases and 2 bases, in that order; junction bases with no gene match: 4. Germline CDR1 is WNHNN and CDR2 is SYGVQD (reference sequence). CDR3 length: 15 amino acids.

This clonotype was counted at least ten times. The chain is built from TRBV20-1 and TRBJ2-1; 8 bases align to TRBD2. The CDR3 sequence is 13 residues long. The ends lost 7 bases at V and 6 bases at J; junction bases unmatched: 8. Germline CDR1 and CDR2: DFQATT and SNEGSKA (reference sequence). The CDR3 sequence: CSVGREGLNEQFF. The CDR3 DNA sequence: TGCAGTGTGGGCCGGGAGGGCCTCAATGAGCAGTTCTTC.

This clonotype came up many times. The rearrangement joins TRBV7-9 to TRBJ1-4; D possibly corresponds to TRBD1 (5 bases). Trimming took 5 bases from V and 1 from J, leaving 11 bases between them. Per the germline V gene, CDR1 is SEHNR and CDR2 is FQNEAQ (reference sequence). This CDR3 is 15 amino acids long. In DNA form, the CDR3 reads TGTGCCAGCAGCGGATGGACAAGAACTAATGAAAAACTGTTTTTT. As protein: CASSGWTRTNEKLFF.

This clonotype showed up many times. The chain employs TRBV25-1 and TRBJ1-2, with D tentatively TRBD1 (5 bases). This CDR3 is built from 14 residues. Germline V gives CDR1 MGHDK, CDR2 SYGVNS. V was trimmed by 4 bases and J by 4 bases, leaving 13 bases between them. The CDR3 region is CASSGGPSTYGYTF. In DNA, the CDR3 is TGTGCCAGCAGTGGGGGACCATCAACCTATGGCTACACCTTC.

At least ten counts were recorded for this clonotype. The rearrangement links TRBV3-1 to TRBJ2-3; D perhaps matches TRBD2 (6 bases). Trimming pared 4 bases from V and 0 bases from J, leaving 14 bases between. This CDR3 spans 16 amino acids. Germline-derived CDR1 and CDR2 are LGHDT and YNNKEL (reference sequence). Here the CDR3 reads CASSPRGRGSTDTQYF. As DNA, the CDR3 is TGTGCCAGCAGCCCGCGTGGGCGGGGTAGCACAGATACGCAGTATTTT.

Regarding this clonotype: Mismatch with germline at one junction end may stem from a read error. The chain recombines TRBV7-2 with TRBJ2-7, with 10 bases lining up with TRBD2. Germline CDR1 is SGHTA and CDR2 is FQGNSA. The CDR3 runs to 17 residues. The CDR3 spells CASSVARASGSLYEQYF. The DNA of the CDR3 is TGTGCCAGCAGCGTAGCTCGGGCTAGCGGGAGTCTCTACGAGCAGTACTTC. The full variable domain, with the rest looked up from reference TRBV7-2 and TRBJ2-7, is GAGVSQSPSNKVTEKGKDVELRCDPISGHTALYWYRQSLGQGLEFLIYFQGNSAPDKSGLPSDRFSAERTGGSVSTLTIQRTQQEDSAVYLCASSVARASGSLYEQYFGPGTRLTVT.

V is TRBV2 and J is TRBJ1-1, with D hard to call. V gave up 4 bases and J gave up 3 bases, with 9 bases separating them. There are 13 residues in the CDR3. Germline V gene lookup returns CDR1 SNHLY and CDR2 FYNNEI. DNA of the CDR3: TGTGCCAGCAGTGTTGGGAGTTACACTGAAGCTTTCTTT. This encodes CASSVGSYTEAFF. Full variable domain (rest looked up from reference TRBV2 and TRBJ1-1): EPEVTQTPSHQVTQMGQEVILRCVPISNHLYFYWYRQILGQKVEFLVSFYNNEISEKSEIFDDQFSVERPDGSNFTLKIRSTKLEDSAMYFCASSVGSYTEAFFGQGTRLTVV.

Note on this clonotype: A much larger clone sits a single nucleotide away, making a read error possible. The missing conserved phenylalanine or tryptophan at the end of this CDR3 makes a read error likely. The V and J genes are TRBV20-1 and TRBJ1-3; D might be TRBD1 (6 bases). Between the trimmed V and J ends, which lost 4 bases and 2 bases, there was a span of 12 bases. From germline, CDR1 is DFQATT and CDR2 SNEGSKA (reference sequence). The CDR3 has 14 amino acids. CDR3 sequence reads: CSATTGDTGNTIYS. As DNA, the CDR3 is TGCAGTGCTACCACCGGGGACACTGGAAACACCATATATTCT.

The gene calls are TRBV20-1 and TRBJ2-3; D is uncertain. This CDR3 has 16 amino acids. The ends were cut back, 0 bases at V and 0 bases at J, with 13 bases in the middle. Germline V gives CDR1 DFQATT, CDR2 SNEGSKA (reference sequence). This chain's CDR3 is CSARDRVSSSTDTQYF. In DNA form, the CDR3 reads TGCAGTGCTAGAGATCGGGTCAGCTCTAGCACAGATACGCAGTATTTT.

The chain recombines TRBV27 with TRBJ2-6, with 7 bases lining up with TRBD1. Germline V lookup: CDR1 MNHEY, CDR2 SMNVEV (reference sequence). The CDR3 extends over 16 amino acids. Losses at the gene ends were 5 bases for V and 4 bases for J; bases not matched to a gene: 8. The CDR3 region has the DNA TGTGCCAGCAGTAGTACAGGGGCGTGGGGGGCCAACGTCCTGACTTTC. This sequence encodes CASSSTGAWGANVLTF.